The source of this T cell receptor (beta chain) is a study of cytomegalovirus exposure and HLA in healthy donors (dated by TCRdb to 2016 to 2017). Background for the entire study: The 500 to 800 repertoires of the first cohort and the 120 or so validation repertoires were produced on the same platform, according to a later analysis. The study was designed to test whether signatures of past pathogen exposure could be identified by cataloging public T cell receptors. Along with the roughly 700-subject first cohort, a separate validation cohort of over a hundred different subjects was used. The study combined high-throughput TCR immunosequencing, statistical association of individual TCRs with disease status, and machine learning to predict cytomegalovirus infection status.

Library generation was performed with the immunoSEQ multiplex PCR assay. Processing in the source paper ran as follows. A statistical classification framework was built for diagnosing cytomegalovirus status from the catalog of TCR beta chain sequences. The source is immuneACCESS, and TCRdb retained only in-frame sequences with V and J called. Part of the clones is not carried over; for the studies checked, unresolved V genes explain less than half of this, and the remainder is unexplained. V and J calls and clone size come straight from that table; D and trimming were deduced from the DNA. Present in this sample are tens of thousands of clones, more than 80% of which were seen just once. Approximately 5.5% of the sample lies in the top ten. The research as a whole found: The classifier was reported to diagnose cytomegalovirus status with high specificity and sensitivity in both the original and validation cohorts. Of the cluster scores, roughly 95% were above 0 in a later analysis, which found that TCRs clustered in the first cohort also tended to co-occur in the 130 or so validation repertoires. Across donors, most TCR sequences were observed very rarely, whereas some public TCRs were present in many individuals. A later analysis lacked HLA typing for the validation cohort, so it scored co-occurrence in that cohort across all 130 or so repertoires. According to the authors, the approach could potentially be generalized to other disease states and immunological phenotypes. A few of the identified cytomegalovirus-associated TCR beta chains were confirmed in vitro to be specific for cytomegalovirus antigens. A total of about 150 TCR beta chains were listed by the study as associated with cytomegalovirus.

Regarding this clone: Its antigen is currently not known. Within one base of it there is no much larger clone, and no base qualities were kept.

Donors formed part of the validation cohort, which comprised approximately 130 subjects and was distinct from the first cohort of under 850 subjects. The sequence was obtained from a woman between 18 and 29 years old in good health and CMV-seronegative. The sample consisted of PBMCs.

CDR3 protein: CASSVPAGGPDTGELFF. The nucleotide sequence reads as follows: TGTGCCAGCAGCGTACCAGCGGGGGGGCCAGACACCGGGGAGCTGTTTTTT. The chain was built from TRBV9 and TRBJ2-2, with TRBD2 matching 10 junction bases. Relative to germline, V is missing 1 base and J is missing 3 bases, with 6 bases of the junction outside any gene match. The CDR3 covers 17 residues, taking in both the cysteine and the phenylalanine. The retained sequence is limited to the CDR3, 51 bases, with the frame set at the first base. The germline V gene encodes CDR1 SGDLS and CDR2 YYNGEE. Reference TRBV9 and TRBJ2-2 proteins supply the regions before and after the CDR3; the full variable domain is: DSGVTQTPKHLITATGQRVTLRCSPRSGDLSVYWYQQSLDQGLQFLIQYYNGEERAKGNILERFSAQQFPDLHSELNLSSLELGDSALYFCASSVPAGGPDTGELFFGEGSRLTVL.